This T cell receptor (beta chain) was identified in a study of T cell clusters in autoimmune cytopenias (dated by TCRdb to the late 2010s). Regarding the complete study: TRB sequencing reached a median depth of 51,575 reads per sample and yielded a median of roughly 2,500 distinct TRB clonotypes per sample. Alongside healthy, CLL and autoimmune hepatitis controls, autoimmune cytopenia patients had their peripheral blood TRB and IGH repertoires sequenced at active disease and again during treatment follow-up. The goal of the study was to determine whether autoimmune cytopenia patients have a disease-specific immune repertoire signature that could serve as a blood-based biomarker.

The paper's findings and limits, for the study overall: GLIPH results suggested that primary autoimmune cytopenia patients were missing physiological T cell clusters, with 50 to 55 clusters found only in healthy donors compared with roughly 15 found only in patients. The TRB repertoire shifts, including less even repertoires in secondary cytopenia and CLL, mostly reflected lymphoma bias and not autoimmunity. The T cell clusters were defined only in silico, and the functional role of the clusters was left to be validated experimentally. Compared with active autoimmune hepatitis patients, healthy donors had almost three times as many exclusive TRB clusters, a finding consistent with an autoimmunity-wide signature. In the comparison of secondary cytopenia with CLL, no cluster-lack signature showed up, apparently because the dominant lymphoma-associated repertoire masked the signature.

TRB rearrangements were amplified by multiplex PCR following a touch-down protocol, with the TRB-A and TRB-B primer pools mixed in one tube. Illumina adapters and sample indices were attached to the amplicons through two consecutive PCR reactions using Phusion HS II polymerase. The amplicons were gel-purified using the NucleoSpin Gel and PCR Clean-up kit, after which quantification was performed by Qubit and quality was checked on an Agilent 2100 Bioanalyzer. Sequencing of the libraries was done on an Illumina MiSeq with 600-cycle, single-indexed, paired-end runs. The paper's processing steps were these. Alignment and assembly of TRB reads were performed with MiXCR version 2.1.12 and the default MiXCR reference library. Each unique CDR3 nucleotide sequence defined a clone, and only productive sequences with at least two reads were analysed. Repertoire diversity was assessed with alpha-parameterized diversity profiles (alpha 0 to 5), including the Shannon (alpha 1) and Simpson (alpha 2) indices, which were computed with an R script. The tcR package was used to compute combinatorial TRB VJ usage, which was then compared between cohorts by principal component analysis with ade4. GLIPH was used to cluster TCRbeta CDR3s in pairs of cohorts matched for age and read depth, and a Wilcoxon test was used to compare cluster frequencies. TCRdb reprocessed the reads and provides one entry for every CDR3 protein sequence; no DNA is given. These V and J calls rely on TCRdb rather than the paper's analysis. The sample table gives about 3,500 distinct CDR3 sequences. More than 3% of the sample comes from the top ten.

From a lookup of the germline V gene, CDR1 and CDR2 are SQVTM and ANQGSEA. From the cysteine up to the phenylalanine, the CDR3 has a length of 15 residues. No DNA is listed. Frequency indicates this clonotype is medium-sized (0.01 to 0.1%); no count is kept. This receptor's antigen is unknown. TRB amplification used about 230 ng of peripheral blood genomic DNA, tens of thousands of genome equivalents, per sample. The specimen was peripheral blood. The receptor comes from a human donor with an autoimmune cytopenia or autoimmune hepatitis (not recorded which). The rearranged chain carries TRBV29-1 and TRBJ1-1; TCRdb calls TRBD1, which cannot be checked without DNA. CDR3 loop: CSVGARGLLNTEAFF.